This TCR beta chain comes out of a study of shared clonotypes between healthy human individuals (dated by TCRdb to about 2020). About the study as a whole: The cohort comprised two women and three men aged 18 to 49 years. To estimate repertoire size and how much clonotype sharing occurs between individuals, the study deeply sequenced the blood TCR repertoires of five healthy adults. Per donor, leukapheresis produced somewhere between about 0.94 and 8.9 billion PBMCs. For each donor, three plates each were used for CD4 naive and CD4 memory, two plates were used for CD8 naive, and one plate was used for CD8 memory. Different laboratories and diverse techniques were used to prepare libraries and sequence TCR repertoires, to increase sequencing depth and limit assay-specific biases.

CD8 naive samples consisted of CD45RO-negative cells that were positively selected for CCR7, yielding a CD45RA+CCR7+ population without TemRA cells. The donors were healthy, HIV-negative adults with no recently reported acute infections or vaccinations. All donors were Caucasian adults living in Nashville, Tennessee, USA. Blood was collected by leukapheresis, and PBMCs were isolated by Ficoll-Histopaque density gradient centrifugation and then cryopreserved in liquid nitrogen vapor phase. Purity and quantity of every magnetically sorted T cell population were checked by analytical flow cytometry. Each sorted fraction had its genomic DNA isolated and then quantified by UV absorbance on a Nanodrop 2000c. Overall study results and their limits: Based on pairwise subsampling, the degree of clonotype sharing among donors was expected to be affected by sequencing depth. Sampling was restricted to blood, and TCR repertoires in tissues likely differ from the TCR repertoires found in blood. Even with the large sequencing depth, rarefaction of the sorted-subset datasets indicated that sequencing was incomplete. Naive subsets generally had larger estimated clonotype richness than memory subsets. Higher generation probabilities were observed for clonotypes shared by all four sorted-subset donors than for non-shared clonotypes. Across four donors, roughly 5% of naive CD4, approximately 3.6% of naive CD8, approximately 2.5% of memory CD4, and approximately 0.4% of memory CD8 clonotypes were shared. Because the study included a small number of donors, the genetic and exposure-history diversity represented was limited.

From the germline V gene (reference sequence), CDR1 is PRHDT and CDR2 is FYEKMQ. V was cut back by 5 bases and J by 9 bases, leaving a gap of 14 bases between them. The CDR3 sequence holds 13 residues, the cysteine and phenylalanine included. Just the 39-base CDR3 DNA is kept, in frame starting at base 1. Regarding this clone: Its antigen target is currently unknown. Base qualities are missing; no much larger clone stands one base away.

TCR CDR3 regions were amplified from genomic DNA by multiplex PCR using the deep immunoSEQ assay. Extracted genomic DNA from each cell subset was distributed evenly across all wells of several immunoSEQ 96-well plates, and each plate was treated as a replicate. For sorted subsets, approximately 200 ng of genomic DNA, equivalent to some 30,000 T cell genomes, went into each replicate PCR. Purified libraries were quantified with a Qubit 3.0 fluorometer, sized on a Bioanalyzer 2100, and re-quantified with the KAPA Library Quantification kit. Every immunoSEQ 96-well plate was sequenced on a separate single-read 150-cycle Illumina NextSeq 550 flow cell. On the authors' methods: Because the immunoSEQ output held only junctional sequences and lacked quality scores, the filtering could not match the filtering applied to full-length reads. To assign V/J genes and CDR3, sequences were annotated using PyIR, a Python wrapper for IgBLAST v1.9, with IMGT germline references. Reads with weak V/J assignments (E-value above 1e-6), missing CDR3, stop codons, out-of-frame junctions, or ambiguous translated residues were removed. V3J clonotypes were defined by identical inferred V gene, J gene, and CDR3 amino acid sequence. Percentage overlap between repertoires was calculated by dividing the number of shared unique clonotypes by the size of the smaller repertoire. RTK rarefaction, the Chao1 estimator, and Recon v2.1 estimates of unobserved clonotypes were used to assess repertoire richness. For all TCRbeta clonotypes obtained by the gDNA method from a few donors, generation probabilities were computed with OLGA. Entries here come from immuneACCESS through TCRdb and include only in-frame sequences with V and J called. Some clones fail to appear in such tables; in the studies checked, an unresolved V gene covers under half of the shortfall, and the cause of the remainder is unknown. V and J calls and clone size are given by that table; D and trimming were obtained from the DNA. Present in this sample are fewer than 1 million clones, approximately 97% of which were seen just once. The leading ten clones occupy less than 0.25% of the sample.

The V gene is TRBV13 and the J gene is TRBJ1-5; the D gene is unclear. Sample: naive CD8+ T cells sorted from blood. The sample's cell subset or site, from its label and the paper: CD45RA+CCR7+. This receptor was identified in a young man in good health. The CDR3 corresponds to CASSPGHPGPQHF. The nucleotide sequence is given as TGTGCCAGCAGCCCCGGGCACCCTGGGCCCCAGCATTTT. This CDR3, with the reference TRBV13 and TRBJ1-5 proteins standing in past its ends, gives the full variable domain AAGVIQSPRHLIKEKRETATLKCYPIPRHDTVYWYQQGPGQDPQFLISFYEKMQSDKGSIPDRFSAQQFSDYHSELNMSSLELGDSALYFCASSPGHPGPQHFGDGTRLSIL.